The present T cell receptor beta chain was sequenced within a study of vaccination effects on CD4 cells after COVID-19. Assay: immunoSEQ multiplex PCR; the TCRdb copy retains only in-frame clones and omits some. This sample has some 20,000 clones, with over 65% found just once. Using viral peptide pools, the ViraFEST assay grew out antigen-specific CD4+ T cells prior to sequencing. Isolating CD4+ T cells followed approximately 10 days of culture. Vaccinated recipients, who were negative for nucleocapsid antibodies, had no history of SARS-CoV-2 infection. With around 10 ug/ml peptides and about 9.5 IU/ml IL-2, some 2 million PBMC per well were cultured. Study-level points and caveats: Clones from infection and from vaccination both contracted markedly late after vaccination. Convalescent patients numbered few in the study; early post-infection timepoints were missing entirely.

In this sample, this clone turned up once. The antigen is unknown. The CDR3 contains 14 residues. With 4 bases clipped from V and 6 bases from J, the junction kept 3 bases outside the gene matches. Germline assignment: CDR1 SGHRS and CDR2 YFSETQ. This chain connects TRBV5-1 to TRBJ2-2; TRBD1 matches at 10 bases. Material: CD4+ T cells from PBMCs cultured with HCoV-NL63 spike peptides, obtained before COVID-19 vaccination. The sequence was collected from a human donor who received a COVID-19 vaccine. The CDR3 reads CASSDGQGAGELFF. In DNA form, the CDR3 reads TGCGCCAGCAGCGACGGACAGGGGGCCGGGGAGCTGTTTTTT.